These 26 T cell receptor beta chains were all obtained from the same sample, sequenced in a study of T-cell reconstitution after alpha-beta-depleted transplantation in children. During its preparation, the TCRbeta library received unique molecular identifiers. In TCRdb, the PCR reads were re-called with MiXCR into one record per CDR3 protein. The table has some 240,000 distinct CDR3 sequences, approximately 12% seen once. The source material was PBMCs from the stem cell graft donor, sampled from the stem cell graft. These receptor sequences come from a human donor who donated a stem cell graft to a child with acute lymphoblastic leukemia.

Ten or more counts support this clonotype. This chain connects TRBV9 to TRBJ2-3; 8 bases line up with TRBD1. Per germline, CDR1 SGDLS and CDR2 YYNGEE. Trimming cost V 4 bases and J 1 base; bases outside gene matches: 8. The CDR3 spans 16 residues. CDR3 in amino acids: CASSSPGQGGTDTQYF. The CDR3, as DNA: TGTGCCAGCAGCAGCCCCGGACAGGGAGGCACAGATACGCAGTATTTT.

This clonotype was counted at least ten times. This sequence joins TRBV7-2 and TRBJ2-5; tentatively, D is TRBD2 (6 bases). There are 14 residues in the CDR3. Trimming removed 1 base at V and 5 bases at J, with 11 bases between. Germline V gene sequence: CDR1 SGHTA, CDR2 FQGNSA. The CDR3: CASSLGRGRETQYF. CDR3 DNA: TGTGCCAGCAGCTTAGGGCGGGGAAGGGAGACCCAGTACTTC.

This clonotype was counted ten times or more. The chain has TRBV5-6 and TRBJ1-5; D is undetermined. The V end was cut by 1 base, the J end by 1 base, with 15 bases between. Germline assignment: CDR1 SGHDT and CDR2 YYEEEE. There are 17 residues in the CDR3. The CDR3 loop is CASSLSYGLRSNQPQHF. In DNA form, the CDR3 reads TGTGCCAGCAGCTTGTCCTACGGGCTTCGAAGCAATCAGCCCCAGCATTTT.

Comment on this clonotype: Since a much larger clone is just one base distant, this may be a read error. V is TRBV6-1 and J is TRBJ2-2; possible D gene TRBD2, 6 bases. Germline V lookup: CDR1 MNHNS, CDR2 SASEGT. Deletions cut 3 bases from V and 1 base from J, with 15 bases between. CDR3 length: 17 residues. This CDR3 reads CASSERGGGMNTGELFF. The CDR3 coding sequence is TGTGCCAGCAGTGAGAGGGGAGGAGGGATGAACACCGGGGAGCTGTTTTTT.

Many counts were recorded for this clonotype. V gene TRBV12-3 or TRBV12-4 combines with J gene TRBJ1-1, with unresolved D. Trimming removed 3 bases at V and 1 base at J, with 6 bases between. The CDR3 spans 13 residues. DNA of the CDR3: TGTGCCAGCAGTTTTGTAAGGAACACTGAAGCTTTCTTT. This codes for CASSFVRNTEAFF.

There are many counts of this clonotype. CDR3: CASSPQRGNYEQYF. For the CDR3, the DNA is TGTGCCAGCAGCCCTCAGCGGGGGAATTACGAGCAGTACTTC. J is TRBJ2-7 and V is TRBV7-2; 8 bases match TRBD2. This CDR3 spans 14 amino acids. Per the germline V gene, CDR1 is SGHTA and CDR2 is FQGNSA. The V segment lost 5 bases and the J segment 4 bases; nucleotides outside the gene matches: 7.

Only one count was recorded for this clonotype. The chain recombines TRBV10-3 with TRBJ2-1, with no clear D. Germline V gene data show CDR1 as ENHRY and CDR2 as SYGVKD. Trimming cost V 6 bases and J 8 bases, with 11 bases left between them. The length of the CDR3 is 12 residues. The CDR3 loop is CAIRLRGDEQFF. The CDR3 DNA is TGTGCCATCAGGCTCCGAGGTGATGAGCAGTTCTTC.

This clonotype was picked up many times. V and J are TRBV3-1 and TRBJ1-2; D is unresolved. Germline CDR1 and CDR2: LGHDT and YNNKEL (reference sequence). Trimming cost V 0 bases and J 7 bases, with 9 bases left between them. This CDR3 contains 13 residues. This CDR3 reads CASSQDGRRGYTF. The CDR3 DNA sequence: TGTGCCAGCAGCCAAGATGGGAGGCGTGGCTACACCTTC.

Ten or more counts support this clonotype. The chain has TRBV29-1 and TRBJ2-7; possibly TRBD2 for D (6 bases). CDR1 is SQVTM and CDR2 is ANQGSEA in the germline V gene. This CDR3 comprises 11 residues. V dropped 7 bases and J dropped 6 bases, with 13 bases sitting between them. This CDR3 is CSGFAGTEQYF. The DNA of the CDR3 is TGCAGCGGCTTTGCGGGAACCGAGCAGTACTTC.

The sample holds many counts of this clonotype. This rearrangement joins TRBV7-9 to TRBJ2-7, with 7 bases aligning to TRBD1. Germline lookup yields CDR1 SEHNR and CDR2 FQNEAQ (reference sequence). This CDR3 region has 15 residues. With 1 base clipped from V and 0 bases from J, the junction kept 3 bases outside the gene matches. The CDR3: CASSLVDRSSYEQYF. CDR3 coding DNA: TGTGCCAGCAGCTTAGTGGACAGGAGCTCCTACGAGCAGTACTTC.

J is TRBJ2-3 and V is TRBV7-6; TRBD2 matches at 11 bases. Germline CDR1 SGHVS, CDR2 FNYEAQ. Germline trimming cut 2 bases from V and 5 bases from J; bases unmatched to any gene: 9. The CDR3 consists of 17 residues. CDR3 sequence reads: CASSLPYSGRAGDTQYF. The CDR3 coding sequence is TGTGCCAGCAGCTTACCCTATAGCGGGAGGGCAGGAGATACGCAGTATTTT.

This clonotype came up a few times. The chain combines TRBV24-1 with TRBJ2-1, with 7 bases that match TRBD1. Looked up from germline, CDR1 is KGHDR and CDR2 is SFDVKD. V lost 3 bases and J lost 0; bases outside the gene matches: 4. This CDR3 comprises 16 residues. As DNA, the CDR3 is TGTGCCACCAGTGATCCGGGGACAGTCTCCTACAATGAGCAGTTCTTC. Protein sequence: CATSDPGTVSYNEQFF.

This clonotype was seen ten or more times. The chain employs TRBV29-1 and TRBJ2-1, with D possibly TRBD1 on 5 matching bases. CDR3 length: 15 residues. Deletions cut 3 bases from V and 4 bases from J, with 16 bases between. The germline V gene encodes CDR1 SQVTM and CDR2 ANQGSEA. The CDR3 sequence: CSVDQGGAPYNEQFF. The CDR3 DNA follows: TGCAGCGTTGACCAGGGTGGGGCGCCTTACAATGAGCAGTTCTTC.

This clonotype has ten or more counts. The chain couples TRBV29-1 to TRBJ2-7; D possibly corresponds to TRBD2 (7 bases). This CDR3 is built from 13 residues. The V gene's germline CDR1 is SQVTM and CDR2 ANQGSEA. V was clipped by 1 base and J by 5 bases, with 12 bases between them. The CDR3 DNA reads TGCAGCGTTGAAGTGGGGGGGCCCCACGAGCAGTACTTC. This sequence encodes CSVEVGGPHEQYF.

About this clonotype itself: A much larger clone lies one base from this, so it may be a read error. V and J are TRBV12-3 or TRBV12-4 and TRBJ2-5; 11 nucleotides match TRBD1. This CDR3 spans 15 amino acids. DNA for the CDR3: TGTGCCTGCAGTCCGGGACAGGGGGGGGGAGAGACCCAGTACTTC. Translated: CACSPGQGGGETQYF.

This clonotype came up many times. The chain joins TRBV6-5 to TRBJ2-7; D is possibly TRBD1 or TRBD2 (5 bases each). This CDR3 spans 14 amino acids. CDR1 MNHEY and CDR2 SVGAGI come from the germline V gene. V was shortened by 4 bases and J by 4 bases, with 14 bases between the two germline ends. CDR3 region: CASSSPGTGYEQYF. The CDR3 DNA reads TGTGCCAGCAGTTCCCCAGGGACGGGTTACGAGCAGTACTTC.

This clonotype was detected ten times or more. This chain connects TRBV28 to TRBJ1-1; no clear D gene. The germline gives CDR1 MDHEN, CDR2 SYDVKM. V was cut by 6 bases and J by 1 base, with 9 bases left in between. This CDR3 comprises 13 residues. The CDR3 DNA sequence: TGTGCCAGCAGCCCCCTCGGGAACACTGAAGCTTTCTTT. This sequence encodes CASSPLGNTEAFF.

As regards this clonotype: It may be a read error: a sequence one base away is much more abundant. The chain couples TRBV6-5 to TRBJ1-2; TRBD1 is a possible D gene (6 bases). V was trimmed by 0 bases and J by 4 bases, leaving 15 bases between them. Germline CDR1 and CDR2: MNHEY and SVGAGI. The CDR3 consists of 16 residues. CDR3 DNA sequence: TGTGCCAGCAGTTACTCGATCCATACAGGGAGCTATGGCTACACCTTC. This gives the protein CASSYSIHTGSYGYTF.

This clonotype has at least ten counts. This sequence joins TRBV10-3 and TRBJ2-5; a possible D gene is TRBD2 (6 bases). The CDR3 is 15 amino acids. The V gene's germline CDR1 is ENHRY and CDR2 SYGVKD. V was clipped by 4 bases and J by 3 bases, with 15 bases between them. For the CDR3, the DNA is TGTGCCATCAGTGGTGGGGCGGCGGGGAAAGAGACCCAGTACTTC. Amino acid sequence: CAISGGAAGKETQYF.

This clonotype was picked up a small number of times. The gene calls are TRBV5-1 and TRBJ1-5; tentatively, D is TRBD1 (5 bases). Per germline, CDR1 SGHRS and CDR2 YFSETQ. V was clipped by 0 bases and J by 0 bases, with 7 bases between them. The CDR3 is 15 residues long. The CDR3 protein is CASSLDGASNQPQHF. As DNA, the CDR3 is TGCGCCAGCAGCTTGGACGGGGCTAGCAATCAGCCCCAGCATTTT.

This clonotype came up many times. The rearrangement links TRBV20-1 to TRBJ2-5, with 8 bases lining up with TRBD1. CDR1 is DFQATT and CDR2 is SNEGSKA in the germline V gene (reference sequence). With 4 bases clipped from V and 5 bases from J, the junction kept 6 bases outside the gene matches. CDR3 size: 13 residues. Here the CDR3 DNA reads TGCAGTGCTACCCGACAGGGGCGGGAGACCCAGTACTTC. This sequence encodes CSATRQGRETQYF.

The table lists this clonotype with many counts. The chain has TRBV11-2 and TRBJ2-7, with D unclear. The CDR3 extends over 18 amino acids. Deletions cut 5 bases from V and 1 base from J, with 24 bases between. CDR1 and CDR2 from the germline V gene are SGHAT and FQNNGV. The CDR3 loop reads CASSHFKGTRYGSYEQYF. CDR3 DNA sequence: TGTGCCAGCAGCCATTTTAAGGGTACCAGGTATGGATCCTACGAGCAGTACTTC.

The V call is TRBV12-3 or TRBV12-4, the J call TRBJ1-2; TRBD1 aligns across 8 bases. The CDR3 is made up of 15 amino acids. The J segment lost 4 bases and the V segment lost 5 bases, leaving 9 bases of the junction unmatched. Here the CDR3 reads CASSIRQGSSYGYTF. As DNA, the CDR3 is TGTGCCAGCAGTATCAGACAGGGGAGCTCCTATGGCTACACCTTC.

This clonotype has at least ten counts. The rearrangement links TRBV4-3 to TRBJ1-5; D is unclear. The CDR3 spans 15 residues. With 0 bases removed from V and 0 bases from J, the gap between germline ends came to 6 bases. CDR1 is LGHNA and CDR2 is YSLEER in the germline V gene. The CDR3 nucleotides are TGCGCCAGCAGCCAAGATCATCTTAGCAATCAGCCCCAGCATTTT. It encodes CASSQDHLSNQPQHF.

This clonotype has at least ten counts. The chain employs TRBV20-1 and TRBJ1-1; 8 bases are a match to TRBD1. The V gene end was trimmed by 6 bases and the J gene end by 3 bases; junction bases not matched to a gene: 6. The CDR3 extends over 13 amino acids. Germline V gene data show CDR1 as DFQATT and CDR2 as SNEGSKA (reference sequence). The CDR3 protein is CSARADRDTEAFF. The CDR3 bases are TGCAGTGCCCGGGCGGACAGGGACACTGAAGCTTTCTTT.

The gene calls are TRBV10-3 and TRBJ2-3, with 7 positions matching TRBD1. The germline CDR1 and CDR2 sequences are ENHRY and SYGVKD. The CDR3 totals 14 residues. V lost 10 bases and J lost 1; bases outside the gene matches: 8. This chain's CDR3 is CATRGGSGTDTQYF. Here the CDR3 DNA reads TGTGCCACCCGAGGGGGCTCCGGCACAGATACGCAGTATTTT.